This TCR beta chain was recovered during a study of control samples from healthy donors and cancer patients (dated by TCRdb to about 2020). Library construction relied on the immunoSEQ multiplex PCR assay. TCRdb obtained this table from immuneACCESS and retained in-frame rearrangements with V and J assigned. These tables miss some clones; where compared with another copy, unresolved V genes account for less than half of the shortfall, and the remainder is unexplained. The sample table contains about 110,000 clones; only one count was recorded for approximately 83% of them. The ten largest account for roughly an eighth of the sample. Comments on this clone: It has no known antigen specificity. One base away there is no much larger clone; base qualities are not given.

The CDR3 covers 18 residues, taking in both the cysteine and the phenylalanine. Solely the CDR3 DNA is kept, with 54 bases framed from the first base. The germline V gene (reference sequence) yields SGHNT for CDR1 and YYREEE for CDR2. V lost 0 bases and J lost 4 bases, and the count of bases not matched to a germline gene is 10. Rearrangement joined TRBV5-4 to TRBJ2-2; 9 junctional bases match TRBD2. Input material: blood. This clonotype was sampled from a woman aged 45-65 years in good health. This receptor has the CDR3 CASSLAGSGGFSTGELFF. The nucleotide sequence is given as TGTGCCAGCAGCTTGGCCGGTAGCGGGGGTTTCAGCACCGGGGAGCTGTTTTTT.